The 18 T cell receptor beta chains in this list originate from one sample, sequenced in a study of T cell clones after liver transplantation. The table came from immunoSEQ multiplex PCR; TCRdb's copy has only in-frame clones and leaves some out. The data show under 90,000 clones, with 80% seen just once and approximately 0.6% held by the top ten. Sequences were derived from CD4+ T cells from blood, sampled before liver transplant. These receptor sequences come from a human donor who received a liver transplant.

This chain uses TRBV28 with TRBJ1-5; D possibly corresponds to TRBD1 (5 bases). V lost 2 bases, J lost 1 base, and 9 bases lay in between. The CDR3 sequence is 15 residues long. Germline lookup yields CDR1 MDHEN and CDR2 SYDVKM. Here the CDR3 DNA reads TGTGCCAGCAGTTTAGGCGGGGCAAGCAATCAGCCCCAGCATTTT. Translated, it gives CASSLGGASNQPQHF.

In DNA, the CDR3 is TGTGCCAGCAGTACCTACGAGCAGTACTTC. Translating it yields CASSTYEQYF. The chain joins TRBV28 to TRBJ2-7, with D unresolved. V lost 5 bases and J lost 2, with 1 base in between. The CDR3 consists of 10 residues. Germline CDR1 MDHEN, CDR2 SYDVKM. The full variable domain, its missing parts supplied by reference TRBV28 and TRBJ2-7, is DVKVTQSSRYLVKRTGEKVFLECVQDMDHENMFWYRQDPGLGLRLIYFSYDVKMKEKGDIPEGYSVSREKKERFSLILESASTNQTSMYLCASSTYEQYFGPGTRLTVT.

The gene calls are TRBV5-1 and TRBJ2-7; TRBD2 matches at 8 bases. The CDR3 runs 13 residues. Trimming removed 3 bases from V and 4 bases from J; junction bases left unmatched: 3. Germline V gene lookup returns CDR1 SGHRS and CDR2 YFSETQ. CDR3 protein: CASSYSSGYEQYF. Here the CDR3 DNA reads TGCGCCAGCAGCTACTCTAGCGGGTACGAGCAGTACTTC.

J is TRBJ2-1 and V is TRBV6-5; D unresolved. The CDR3 length is 15 residues. Germline CDR1 is MNHEY and CDR2 is SVGAGI. The V end was cut by 4 bases, the J end by 0 bases, with 10 bases between. The CDR3 region has the DNA TGTGCCAGCAGTTTCACAGCCGACTCCTACAATGAGCAGTTCTTC. This gives the protein CASSFTADSYNEQFF.

The CDR3 reads CASSVQGAGETQYF. In DNA form, the CDR3 reads TGTGCCAGCAGTGTCCAGGGGGCGGGTGAGACCCAGTACTTC. The rearrangement uses TRBV2 and TRBJ2-5; 8 bases agree with TRBD1. The CDR3 runs 14 residues. The germline V gene has CDR1 SNHLY and CDR2 FYNNEI. Trimming cost V 4 bases and J 5 bases; bases outside gene matches: 6. Variable domain in full (rest from reference TRBV2 and TRBJ2-5): EPEVTQTPSHQVTQMGQEVILRCVPISNHLYFYWYRQILGQKVEFLVSFYNNEISEKSEIFDDQFSVERPDGSNFTLKIRSTKLEDSAMYFCASSVQGAGETQYFGPGTRLLVL.

With regard to this clone: This sample includes further DNA sequences coding for the same CDR3. The chain carries TRBV14 and TRBJ1-1; the D is unclear. The V and J ends lost 4 bases and 2 bases respectively, with 8 bases between them. CDR3 length equals 13 residues. Germline V lookup: CDR1 SGHDN, CDR2 FVKESK. This chain's CDR3 is CASSPTGNTEAFF. The CDR3 DNA sequence: TGTGCCAGCAGCCCGACGGGTAACACTGAAGCTTTCTTT.

The CDR3 sequence: CASSSLAGGPNEQYF. DNA of the CDR3: TGCGCCAGCAGCTCATTAGCGGGAGGGCCGAACGAGCAGTACTTC. This chain links TRBV5-1 with TRBJ2-7, with TRBD2 matching 11 bases. With 3 bases clipped from V and 5 bases from J, the junction kept 7 bases outside the gene matches. CDR1 and CDR2 from the germline V gene are SGHRS and YFSETQ. The CDR3 totals 15 residues.

This chain joins TRBV5-1 and TRBJ1-1, with 9 bases aligning to TRBD1. Losses at the gene ends were 0 bases for V and 4 bases for J; bases not matched to a gene: 4. CDR3 length: 15 residues. Per germline, CDR1 SGHRS and CDR2 YFSETQ. The CDR3 nucleotides are TGCGCCAGCAGCTTGGCGGGACAGGGAGGCACTGAAGCTTTCTTT. Its protein product is CASSLAGQGGTEAFF. The full variable domain, its missing parts supplied by reference TRBV5-1 and TRBJ1-1, is KAGVTQTPRYLIKTRGQQVTLSCSPISGHRSVSWYQQTPGQGLQFLFEYFSETQRNKGNFPGRFSGRQFSNSRSEMNVSTLELGDSALYLCASSLAGQGGTEAFFGQGTRLTVV.

This chain uses TRBV28 with TRBJ1-5; no firm D call. Germline loops: CDR1 MDHEN, CDR2 SYDVKM. The ends were cut back, 5 bases at V and 5 bases at J, with 13 bases in the middle. The CDR3 has 14 amino acids. The CDR3 nucleotides read TGTGCCAGCAGTCCCCCAAGGGAGGATCAGCCCCAGCATTTT. Its protein product is CASSPPREDQPQHF.

This clone turned up a few times. The chain carries TRBV2 and TRBJ1-5, with D perhaps TRBD1 (6 bases). The germline CDR1 and CDR2 sequences are SNHLY and FYNNEI. This CDR3 has 14 amino acids. Between the trimmed V and J ends, which lost 7 bases and 6 bases, there was a span of 16 bases. The CDR3 here is CASKGGGFGQPQHF. CDR3 DNA: TGTGCCAGCAAGGGGGGGGGTTTTGGTCAGCCCCAGCATTTT.

This chain links TRBV2 with TRBJ1-5; perhaps TRBD1 as D (5 bases). The germline gives CDR1 SNHLY, CDR2 FYNNEI. The CDR3 has 15 amino acids. V lost 6 bases, J lost 4 bases, and 16 bases lay in between. CDR3 region: CASSGGISRNQPQHF. CDR3 nucleotide sequence: TGTGCCAGCAGCGGGGGTATTAGTCGAAATCAGCCCCAGCATTTT. The full variable domain, completed using reference TRBV2 and TRBJ1-5, is EPEVTQTPSHQVTQMGQEVILRCVPISNHLYFYWYRQILGQKVEFLVSFYNNEISEKSEIFDDQFSVERPDGSNFTLKIRSTKLEDSAMYFCASSGGISRNQPQHFGDGTRLSIL.

This chain links TRBV29-1 with TRBJ1-3, with D uncertain. The germline V gene encodes CDR1 SQVTM and CDR2 ANQGSEA. Between the trimmed V and J ends, which lost 4 bases and 0 bases, there was a span of 7 bases. This CDR3 is built from 13 residues. The CDR3 DNA is TGCAGCGTTGCCAGAAACTCTGGAAACACCATATATTTT. It encodes CSVARNSGNTIYF.

This clone was seen a few times. This sequence joins TRBV7-2 and TRBJ1-5; 7 bases align to TRBD1. With V trimmed by 5 bases and J by 4 bases, 5 bases remained unmatched. Germline assignment: CDR1 SGHTA and CDR2 FQGNSA. There are 14 residues in the CDR3. The CDR3 DNA reads as TGTGCCAGCAGCCCCCAGACAGGGAATCAGCCCCAGCATTTT. Protein sequence: CASSPQTGNQPQHF.

The CDR3 loop is CASSLDREPLPQHF. The DNA for the CDR3 is TGTGCCAGCAGCTTAGACAGGGAGCCTCTGCCCCAGCATTTT. The V call is TRBV7-2, the J call TRBJ1-5; tentatively, D is TRBD1 (6 bases). The CDR3 is 14 amino acids. Germline CDR1 SGHTA, CDR2 FQGNSA. V was trimmed by 1 base and J by 9 bases, leaving 13 bases between them.

The J gene is TRBJ2-5, the V gene TRBV11-1, with no clear D. Germline V gene data show CDR1 as SGHAT and CDR2 as FQDESV (reference sequence). Trimming shortened V by 1 base and J by 0 bases, and 9 bases separated the two germline ends. The CDR3 consists of 15 residues. CDR3 coding DNA: TGTGCCAGCAGCTTAGAGGCACAGTACCAAGAGACCCAGTACTTC. Protein: CASSLEAQYQETQYF.

DNA for the CDR3: TGTGCCTGGAGTGTTAACGTACACACCATATATTTT. It specifies CAWSVNVHTIYF. The rearrangement joins TRBV30 to TRBJ1-3; D not certain. The CDR3 spans 12 residues. Trimming stripped 0 bases from V and 8 bases from J, with 8 bases between. CDR1 and CDR2 (germline): GTSNPN, SVGIG (reference sequence).

The chain combines TRBV28 with TRBJ1-1; TRBD1 might be the D (6 bases). Germline loops: CDR1 MDHEN, CDR2 SYDVKM. The CDR3 extends over 15 amino acids. Trimming left V 5 bases short and J 4 bases short, with 17 bases between. The CDR3 spells CASSDPLRGSTEAFF. Here the CDR3 DNA reads TGTGCCAGCAGTGATCCCCTCAGGGGTAGCACTGAAGCTTTCTTT.

V is TRBV6-6 and J is TRBJ1-1, with D unclear. Germline V gene lookup returns CDR1 MNHNY and CDR2 SVGAGI (reference sequence). CDR3 length: 13 residues. Trimming took off 5 bases at V and 1 base at J, with 8 bases between the two ends. The CDR3 spells CASSPTSNTEAFF. The CDR3 DNA reads TGTGCCAGCAGTCCGACATCGAACACTGAAGCTTTCTTT.